The 15 T cell receptor beta chains listed next were all sequenced from one sample in a study of blood T cell repertoires in COVID-19. Only in-frame clones appear in the TCRdb table, and some are missing; sequencing was by immunoSEQ multiplex PCR. Here the sample spans nearly 350,000 clones, around 90% being singletons. The sequenced material came from peripheral blood. These receptors were obtained from a young woman who had recovered from COVID-19.

The chain is built from TRBV9 and TRBJ1-2, with TRBD1 identical over 7 bases. This CDR3 contains 15 residues. Trimming took 2 bases from V and 3 from J; bases not matched to a gene: 7. The germline gives CDR1 SGDLS, CDR2 YYNGEE. CDR3 loop: CASSVDTGTDYGYTF. The CDR3 nucleotides read TGTGCCAGCAGCGTTGACACCGGGACAGACTATGGCTACACCTTC.

The chain joins TRBV19 to TRBJ2-2; no clear D. V was shortened by 1 base and J by 4 bases, with 13 bases between the two germline ends. Germline loops: CDR1 LNHDA, CDR2 SQIVND (reference sequence). The CDR3 is 16 amino acids. CDR3 sequence reads: CASSIVQILFTGELFF. The CDR3 nucleotides read TGTGCCAGTAGTATAGTGCAGATCCTGTTCACCGGGGAGCTGTTTTTT. The variable domain in full, with the rest retrieved from reference TRBV19 and TRBJ2-2, is DGGITQSPKYLFRKEGQNVTLSCEQNLNHDAMYWYRQDPGQGLRLIYYSQIVNDFQKGDIAEGYSVSREKKESFPLTVTSAQKNPTAFYLCASSIVQILFTGELFFGEGSRLTVL.

The V call is TRBV9, the J call TRBJ2-5; D is unresolved. The CDR3 is made up of 15 amino acids. CDR1 and CDR2 from the germline V gene are SGDLS and YYNGEE. V was pared by 3 bases and J by 5 bases, with 17 bases between. CDR3 in DNA: TGTGCCAGCAGCGCGCGAGGAACTCTCCAGGAGACCCAGTACTTC. Translating gives CASSARGTLQETQYF. The full variable domain, its missing parts supplied by reference TRBV9 and TRBJ2-5, is DSGVTQTPKHLITATGQRVTLRCSPRSGDLSVYWYQQSLDQGLQFLIQYYNGEERAKGNILERFSAQQFPDLHSELNLSSLELGDSALYFCASSARGTLQETQYFGPGTRLLVL.

This chain joins TRBV7-9 and TRBJ2-7; tentatively, D is TRBD1 (5 bases). CDR3 length equals 12 residues. Deletions cut 1 base from V and 4 bases from J, with 5 bases between. Germline V gives CDR1 SEHNR, CDR2 FQNEAQ (reference sequence). The CDR3 DNA follows: TGTGCCAGCAGCTTAGGACAGTACGAGCAGTACGTC. Translating gives CASSLGQYEQYV.

This clone was counted once. V gene TRBV7-2 combines with J gene TRBJ2-5, with TRBD2 matching over 9 bases. V lost 10 bases to trimming and J lost 5 bases; unmatched junction nucleotides: 20. CDR1 and CDR2 (germline): SGHTA, FQGNSA. CDR3 length equals 17 residues. CDR3 coding DNA: TGTGCCACCCGATTAAGGGGTAGCGGGAGTGTAGGGGAGACCCAGTACTTC. Amino acid sequence: CATRLRGSGSVGETQYF.

This CDR3 is CASSPPTSTDTQYF. The CDR3 DNA is TGCGCCAGCAGTCCTCCGACTAGCACAGATACGCAGTATTTT. V usage is TRBV4-1 and J usage is TRBJ2-3; D gene unclear. Germline V gene data show CDR1 as MGHRA and CDR2 as YSYEKL. V was clipped by 6 bases and J by 0 bases, with 10 bases between them. The CDR3 runs 14 residues.

The CDR3 bases are TGTGCCAGCAGTGAGAGAGCCGAGAACACTGAAGCTTTCTTT. This encodes CASSERAENTEAFF. The V call is TRBV6-4, the J call TRBJ1-1; D is unclear. CDR1 MRHNA and CDR2 SNTAGT come from the germline V gene. The CDR3 covers 14 residues. The V and J ends lost 3 bases and 1 base respectively, with 9 bases between them.

V is TRBV7-2 and J is TRBJ1-6; TRBD1 might be the D (5 bases). Germline V gene sequence: CDR1 SGHTA, CDR2 FQGNSA. Trimming left V 1 base short and J 8 bases short, with 9 bases between. The CDR3 is 14 amino acids. The CDR3 DNA reads as TGTGCCAGCAGCTTAGTGTTCAGGGATTCACCCCTCCACTTT. Its translation: CASSLVFRDSPLHF.

The chain is built from TRBV7-8 and TRBJ1-2, with 7 bases lining up with TRBD1. CDR1 SGHVS and CDR2 FQNEAQ come from the germline V gene. V gave up 5 bases and J gave up 4 bases; unmatched junction bases: 10. The CDR3 contains 15 residues. In DNA, the CDR3 is TGTGCCAGCAGCCCAGCCCTGGCAGGGGGCTATGGCTACACCTTC. Translated: CASSPALAGGYGYTF.

This chain links TRBV3-1 (or the pseudogene TRBV3-2) with TRBJ2-3; D call uncertain. Germline V gives CDR1 LGHDT, CDR2 YNNKEL (reference sequence). This CDR3 has 17 amino acids. V was cut by 0 bases and J by 0 bases, with 13 bases left in between. CDR3 nucleotides: TGTGCCAGCAGCCAAGACCGGAGACGGAAGAGCACAGATACGCAGTATTTT. Translated, it gives CASSQDRRRKSTDTQYF.

This clone was counted at least ten times. The rearrangement joins TRBV6-5 to TRBJ1-2; a weak D match, TRBD1 (6 bases). Germline lookup yields CDR1 MNHEY and CDR2 SVGAGI. With 0 bases removed from V and 2 bases from J, the gap between germline ends came to 13 bases. The CDR3 runs 16 residues. DNA of the CDR3: TGTGCCAGCAGTTACTCGGGGGGGCGCGGAAACTATGGCTACACCTTC. It specifies CASSYSGGRGNYGYTF.

A word on this clone: Other nucleotide sequences in the sample specify the same CDR3. The chain recombines TRBV5-1 with TRBJ1-1; TRBD1 agrees at 8 bases. This CDR3 contains 14 residues. CDR1 and CDR2 (germline): SGHRS, YFSETQ. V shed 4 bases and J 1 base; nucleotides not matched to a gene: 3. CDR3 region: CASSGGQGNTEAFF. The CDR3 coding sequence is TGCGCCAGCAGCGGCGGACAGGGGAACACTGAAGCTTTCTTT.

V gene TRBV10-3 combines with J gene TRBJ1-1; 8 nucleotides align to TRBD1. This CDR3 comprises 15 residues. Germline CDR1 is ENHRY and CDR2 is SYGVKD. V lost 7 bases and J lost 0; bases outside the gene matches: 7. The CDR3 DNA reads as TGTGCCATCAAGCCAGGGGGCTATATGAACACTGAAGCTTTCTTT. Residues: CAIKPGGYMNTEAFF.

The chain employs TRBV7-9 and TRBJ1-1, with D unclear. Trimming cost V 3 bases and J 4 bases, with 12 bases left between them. The CDR3 has 14 residues. Germline V lookup: CDR1 SEHNR, CDR2 FQNEAQ (reference sequence). This chain's CDR3 is CASSLMGGSTEAFF. The CDR3 DNA sequence: TGTGCCAGCAGCTTGATGGGTGGGAGCACTGAAGCTTTCTTT.

This chain links TRBV27 with TRBJ2-7; TRBD1 agrees at 9 bases. The CDR3 covers 16 residues. J gave up 3 bases and V 6 bases, and 12 bases lay outside the gene matches. Germline CDR1 and CDR2: MNHEY and SMNVEV (reference sequence). CDR3 sequence reads: CASRETSRDRDYEQYV. The CDR3 bases are TGTGCCAGCAGAGAAACATCCCGGGACAGGGACTACGAGCAGTACGTC.